This T cell receptor (beta chain) was found in a study of long-term antiretroviral therapy in people with HIV. Study-wide results and limits: Repertoires with HIV possessed tighter CDR3 length spans than those of controls.

Germline V lookup: CDR1 MNHNS, CDR2 SASEGT. The CDR3 extends over 15 amino acids. V was pared by 5 bases and J by 2 bases, with 13 bases between. People in the study who had HIV all got their treatment in the United States. At survey level, the immunoSEQ assay was run in its v3.0 version. The table came from immunoSEQ multiplex PCR; TCRdb's copy has only in-frame clones and leaves some out. The sample records more than 25,000 clones, about 94% being singletons. Points on this clone: Antigen unknown.

The source is a woman aged 40 to 50 with HIV. Sequenced here: unsorted PBMCs, sampled 6.5 years after starting antiretroviral therapy. The chain joins TRBV6-1 to TRBJ1-5; possibly TRBD1 for D (5 bases). CDR3 DNA: TGTGCCAGCAGTCGGACATCCTGGGGCAATCAGCCCCAGCATTTT. Translation gives CASSRTSWGNQPQHF.